A single sample gave rise to the 26 T cell receptor beta chains below, sequenced in a study of cytomegalovirus exposure and HLA in healthy donors. Primers: 60 Vbeta forward and 13 Jbeta reverse. Profiling relied on immunoSEQ multiplex PCR, and the TCRdb table lists in-frame clones only, not all of them. The table includes 120,000 to 150,000 clones, about 72% detected once. The material sequenced was PBMCs. The receptors come from a man in his forties in good health and CMV-seronegative.

The gene calls are TRBV5-6 and TRBJ1-2, with D maybe TRBD1 (6 bases). The CDR3 runs to 16 residues. V lost 0 bases and J lost 5, with 17 bases in between. CDR1 and CDR2 from the germline V gene are SGHDT and YYEEEE. The CDR3 is CASSLGGWTVEYGYTF. For the CDR3, the DNA is TGTGCCAGCAGCTTGGGAGGGTGGACAGTGGAATATGGCTACACCTTC. The whole variable domain, remainder taken from reference TRBV5-6 and TRBJ1-2, is DAGVTQSPTHLIKTRGQQVTLRCSPKSGHDTVSWYQQALGQGPQFIFQYYEEEERQRGNFPDRFSGHQFPNYSSELNVNALLLGDSALYLCASSLGGWTVEYGYTFGSGTRLTVV.

This chain uses TRBV7-9 with TRBJ1-2; no clear D gene. CDR1 is SEHNR, CDR2 FQNEAQ, per germline (reference sequence). Trimming took 5 bases from V and 0 from J, leaving 10 bases between them. This CDR3 contains 14 residues. DNA of the CDR3: TGTGCCAGCAGCAGCTCAATGGCTAACTATGGCTACACCTTC. Its protein is CASSSSMANYGYTF.

The chain carries TRBV10-2 and TRBJ2-2, with TRBD1 as a possible D gene (6 bases). This CDR3 contains 15 residues. Germline V gene sequence: CDR1 WSHSY, CDR2 SAAADI. The ends were cut back, 3 bases at V and 1 base at J, with 9 bases in the middle. CDR3 nucleotide sequence: TGCGCCAGCAGTGAAGTGGGACAGAACACCGGGGAGCTGTTTTTT. It specifies CASSEVGQNTGELFF.

J is TRBJ2-2 and V is TRBV6-5; 7 nucleotides match TRBD1. This CDR3 is built from 12 residues. Per the germline V gene, CDR1 is MNHEY and CDR2 is SVGAGI. The J segment lost 4 bases and the V segment lost 9 bases, leaving 2 bases of the junction unmatched. The CDR3 here is CASTGVTGELFF. CDR3 bases: TGTGCCAGTACAGGGGTCACCGGGGAGCTGTTTTTT.

This chain joins TRBV30 and TRBJ2-1, with 8 bases fitting TRBD1. The CDR3 sequence is 13 residues long. Unmatched junction bases numbered 7, after V lost 2 bases and J lost 10 bases. The germline CDR1 and CDR2 sequences are GTSNPN and SVGIG (reference sequence). CDR3 coding DNA: TGTGCCTGGAGTACCTCCACAGGGGGGGAGCAGTTCTTC. Its protein product is CAWSTSTGGEQFF. The variable domain in full, completed from reference TRBV30 and TRBJ2-1, reads SQTIHQWPATLVQPVGSPLSLECTVEGTSNPNLYWYRQAAGRGLQLLFYSVGIGQISSEVPQNLSASRPQDRQFILSSKKLLLSDSGFYLCAWSTSTGGEQFFGPGTRLTVL.

V and J are TRBV7-2 and TRBJ2-7; 9 bases align to TRBD2. V lost 5 bases, J lost 3 bases, and 5 bases stayed unmatched. The CDR3 runs 14 residues. CDR1 and CDR2 (germline): SGHTA, FQGNSA. CDR3 in amino acids: CASSTGTSYYEQYF. The CDR3 nucleotides read TGTGCCAGCAGCACCGGGACTAGCTACTACGAGCAGTACTTC.

This chain links TRBV7-3 with TRBJ2-1; 8 nucleotides agree with TRBD2. The CDR3 is 12 amino acids. Germline V gene lookup returns CDR1 SGHTA and CDR2 FQGTGA. The V and J ends lost 5 bases and 13 bases, in that order; junction bases with no gene match: 7. The CDR3 nucleotides read TGTGCCAGCAGCACCGTCGGGGGGGGTCAGTTCTTC. As protein: CASSTVGGGQFF.

The chain combines TRBV5-1 with TRBJ1-4; perhaps TRBD1 as D (5 bases). The CDR3 totals 14 residues. CDR1 is SGHRS, CDR2 YFSETQ, per germline. V was clipped by 2 bases and J by 7 bases, with 12 bases between them. The CDR3 DNA reads TGCGCCAGCAGCTTCGGGGGACGGGGTGAAAAACTGTTTTTT. Translated: CASSFGGRGEKLFF.

The chain is built from TRBV6-1 and TRBJ2-7; 10 nucleotides align to TRBD1. V lost 6 bases to trimming and J lost 4 bases; unmatched junction nucleotides: 6. The CDR3 consists of 14 residues. CDR1 and CDR2 (germline): MNHNS, SASEGT. The CDR3 coding sequence is TGTGCCAGCAGGACCGACAGGGGGCAATACGAGCAGTACTTC. Protein: CASRTDRGQYEQYF.

The chain is built from TRBV2 and TRBJ2-5; the match to TRBD1 covers 10 bases. The trim removed 7 bases at V and 2 bases at J, leaving 7 bases unmatched. Germline V gene data show CDR1 as SNHLY and CDR2 as FYNNEI. The CDR3 is 15 amino acids. In DNA, the CDR3 is TGTGCCAGCATCGGGGACAGGGGTTATCAAGAGACCCAGTACTTC. Translated, it gives CASIGDRGYQETQYF.

This chain uses TRBV6-4 with TRBJ2-7; 8 nucleotides agree with TRBD2. Looked up from germline, CDR1 is MRHNA and CDR2 is SNTAGT. The CDR3 has 13 residues. The junction had 4 bases not matched to a gene; V was cut back by 3 bases and J by 6 bases. CDR3: CASSETTSGEQYF. Here the CDR3 DNA reads TGTGCCAGCAGTGAAACAACTAGCGGCGAGCAGTACTTC.

The sample holds one count of this clone. This rearrangement joins TRBV9 to TRBJ2-2; 8 positions agree with TRBD2. This CDR3 has 17 amino acids. After removal of 4 bases from V and 4 bases from J, the junction contained 12 bases not matched to a gene. Germline CDR1 reads SGDLS; CDR2 reads YYNGEE. The DNA for the CDR3 is TGTGCCAGCAGCCCCCGCGGTGCGGGGGGTAGCACCGGGGAGCTGTTTTTT. Protein: CASSPRGAGGSTGELFF.

On this clone itself: This same CDR3 is encoded by further DNA sequences in the sample. The chain carries TRBV5-4 and TRBJ2-7; TRBD1 matches 8 bases. The CDR3 has 14 amino acids. Looked up from germline, CDR1 is SGHNT and CDR2 is YYREEE (reference sequence). V shed 0 bases, J shed 7 bases, and the junction held 6 bases outside the gene matches. CDR3 in amino acids: CASSLGQGAREQYF. Written as DNA, the CDR3 is TGTGCCAGCAGCTTGGGGCAGGGGGCACGAGAGCAGTACTTC. The entire variable domain, with the rest obtained from reference TRBV5-4 and TRBJ2-7, is as follows: ETGVTQSPTHLIKTRGQQVTLRCSSQSGHNTVSWYQQALGQGPQFIFQYYREEENGRGNFPPRFSGLQFPNYSSELNVNALELDDSALYLCASSLGQGAREQYFGPGTRLTVT.

This rearrangement joins TRBV5-1 to TRBJ2-2, with TRBD2 identical over 7 bases. The length of the CDR3 is 17 residues. Germline values: CDR1 SGHRS, CDR2 YFSETQ. Trimming cost V 1 base and J 4 bases; bases outside gene matches: 10. The CDR3 here is CASSLSGTNWGTGELFF. The DNA for the CDR3 is TGCGCCAGCAGCTTGTCCGGGACTAACTGGGGCACCGGGGAGCTGTTTTTT.

The chain recombines TRBV19 with TRBJ2-3; D call uncertain. This CDR3 is built from 15 residues. The V end lost 0 bases, the J end lost 0 bases, and 7 bases lay between the germline ends. Per germline, CDR1 LNHDA and CDR2 SQIVND (reference sequence). The CDR3 region is CASSIDLRSTDTQYF. The CDR3 DNA follows: TGTGCCAGTAGTATAGATCTCAGAAGCACAGATACGCAGTATTTT.

The chain recombines TRBV2 with TRBJ1-2, with D possibly TRBD1 on 6 matching bases. Germline V gene data show CDR1 as SNHLY and CDR2 as FYNNEI. Trimming stripped 6 bases from V and 7 bases from J, with 18 bases between. CDR3 length: 14 residues. The CDR3 DNA is TGTGCCAGCAGCGTCAGGGAGGGGGGGGGTGGCTACACCTTC. Its translation: CASSVREGGGGYTF.

This clone was found a few times. One end of the junction fails to match germline, which may point to a read error. V usage is TRBV7-2 and J usage is TRBJ2-1, with D possibly being TRBD2 (5 bases). CDR1 and CDR2 from the germline V gene are SGHTA and FQGNSA. This CDR3 is built from 15 residues. CDR3 protein: CASSLDSSSHNEQFF. The CDR3 coding sequence is TGTGCCAGCAGCTTAGACTCTAGCTCCCACAATGAGCAGTTCTTC.

CDR3 in DNA: TGTGCCAGCAGCTTGACGGGAGCAGGGTCCACTGAAGCTTTCTTT. Its translation: CASSLTGAGSTEAFF. The chain combines TRBV5-6 with TRBJ1-1, with D perhaps matching TRBD1 (5 bases). The CDR3 covers 15 residues. Trimming cost V 1 base and J 4 bases, with 14 bases left between them. Germline assignment: CDR1 SGHDT and CDR2 YYEEEE.

The chain links TRBV6-1 to TRBJ2-3; tentative D call: TRBD2 (6 bases). This CDR3 has 14 residues. The V end lost 4 bases, the J end lost 8 bases, and 16 bases lay between the germline ends. Germline V CDR1 and CDR2: MNHNS, SASEGT. CDR3 amino acids: CASSADWPGGTQYF. The CDR3 DNA reads as TGTGCCAGCAGTGCCGACTGGCCCGGGGGTACGCAGTATTTT.

This rearrangement joins TRBV7-2 to TRBJ2-7; D possibly corresponds to TRBD2 (5 bases). V lost 3 bases to trimming and J lost 2 bases, with 17 bases between them. CDR1 and CDR2 (germline): SGHTA, FQGNSA. This CDR3 is built from 16 residues. Written as DNA, the CDR3 is TGTGCCAGCAGCTTCCATATCGGACTCGTCGCCTACGAGCAGTACTTC. This translates into CASSFHIGLVAYEQYF.

V gene TRBV6-4 combines with J gene TRBJ1-5; D gene uncertain. This CDR3 has 16 amino acids. V lost 5 bases, J lost 7 bases, and 21 bases lay in between. In germline, CDR1 is MRHNA, CDR2 SNTAGT. CDR3: CASSRLRVAGKQPQHF. Here the CDR3 DNA reads TGTGCCAGCAGTCGACTTCGCGTCGCGGGGAAGCAGCCCCAGCATTTT.

J is TRBJ2-7 and V is TRBV19; 8 bases are a match to TRBD2. The CDR3 consists of 14 residues. The ends lost 4 bases at V and 5 bases at J; junction bases unmatched: 7. Germline CDR1 reads LNHDA; CDR2 reads SQIVND (reference sequence). The CDR3 loop is CASSRLSGSDEQYF. The CDR3 DNA is TGTGCCAGTAGTAGACTAAGCGGGAGTGACGAGCAGTACTTC.

The chain has TRBV4-3 and TRBJ1-4, with D unclear. The CDR3 loop spans 13 amino acids. Germline CDR1 LGHNA, CDR2 YSLEER. V lost 2 bases, J lost 4 bases, and 5 bases lay in between. CDR3 DNA: TGCGCCAGCAGCCAACTCCTTAATGAAAAACTGTTTTTT. Residues: CASSQLLNEKLFF.

The chain links TRBV25-1 to TRBJ2-2; 10 nucleotides agree with TRBD2. Germline loops: CDR1 MGHDK, CDR2 SYGVNS. CDR3 length: 17 amino acids. The ends lost 2 bases at V and 5 bases at J; junction bases unmatched: 8. The CDR3 nucleotides are TGTGCCAGCAGTGAAAAGGGCCCGACTAGCGGGACCGGGGAGCTGTTTTTT. It is translated as CASSEKGPTSGTGELFF.

The rearrangement links TRBV9 to TRBJ2-7, with 10 bases identical to TRBD2. Trimming took 0 bases from V and 2 from J; bases not matched to a gene: 5. CDR3 length: 16 residues. Germline V gene sequence: CDR1 SGDLS, CDR2 YYNGEE. The DNA of the CDR3 is TGTGCCAGCAGCGTAGCGGGACTAGCGTCTACCTACGAGCAGTACTTC. Encoded protein: CASSVAGLASTYEQYF.

The gene calls are TRBV6-5 and TRBJ1-3; D call uncertain. The CDR3 loop spans 15 amino acids. The ends were cut back, 6 bases at V and 7 bases at J, with 19 bases in the middle. Germline CDR1 reads MNHEY; CDR2 reads SVGAGI. CDR3 DNA: TGTGCCAGCAGCCCCGGATTTGGCGACGGGAACACCATATATTTT. This codes for CASSPGFGDGNTIYF.